The 20 T cell receptor beta chains listed next were all sequenced from one sample in a study of technical replicates of blood from a few donors. Data came from immunoSEQ multiplex PCR; TCRdb stores just in-frame clones and leaves some out. The table includes tens of thousands of clones, around 94% detected once. What was sequenced was T cells isolated from PBMCs. All receptors come from a human donor in good health.

This rearrangement joins TRBV5-6 to TRBJ2-3; a weak D match, TRBD1 (6 bases). V was clipped by 2 bases and J by 4 bases, with 14 bases between them. The CDR3 runs to 15 residues. Germline lookup yields CDR1 SGHDT and CDR2 YYEEEE. The CDR3 reads CASSLGGSSADTQYF. Written as DNA, the CDR3 is TGTGCCAGCAGCTTAGGGGGATCTTCGGCAGATACGCAGTATTTT.

This clone was recorded once. The chain carries TRBV7-9 and TRBJ2-7; no clear D gene. The CDR3 totals 14 residues. The V and J ends lost 5 bases and 6 bases respectively, with 17 bases between them. Germline-derived CDR1 and CDR2 are SEHNR and FQNEAQ (reference sequence). CDR3 protein: CASSPMNSVVEQYF. The CDR3 nucleotides read TGTGCCAGCAGCCCCATGAATTCAGTCGTCGAGCAGTACTTC.

The chain's CDR3 is CAWSSTGAPEAFF. CDR3 in DNA: TGTGCCTGGAGCTCGACAGGGGCTCCTGAAGCTTTCTTT. V usage is TRBV30 and J usage is TRBJ1-1, with 8 positions matching TRBD1. After removal of 3 bases from V and 6 bases from J, the junction contained 6 bases not matched to a gene. Germline V CDR1 and CDR2: GTSNPN, SVGIG (reference sequence). The CDR3 extends over 13 amino acids.

The genes are TRBV29-1 and TRBJ2-2; TRBD1 matches 11 bases. The V gene's germline CDR1 is SQVTM and CDR2 ANQGSEA. J lost 5 bases, V lost 7 bases, and 3 bases had no gene match. The CDR3 sequence is 13 residues long. The CDR3 region is CSAGQGATGELFF. In DNA, the CDR3 is TGCAGCGCTGGACAGGGGGCGACCGGGGAGCTGTTTTTT.

The V and J genes are TRBV11-2 and TRBJ2-3; TRBD2 might be the D (6 bases). Germline CDR1 reads SGHAT; CDR2 reads FQNNGV. Between the trimmed V and J ends, which lost 2 bases and 4 bases, there was a span of 10 bases. The CDR3 is 14 amino acids. This CDR3 reads CASSLRGTADTQYF. For the CDR3, the DNA is TGTGCCAGCAGCTTACGCGGGACCGCAGATACGCAGTATTTT. Using reference TRBV11-2 and TRBJ2-3 for the parts outside the CDR3, the full variable domain is EAGVAQSPRYKIIEKRQSVAFWCNPISGHATLYWYQQILGQGPKLLIQFQNNGVVDDSQLPKDRFSAERLKGVDSTLKIQPAKLEDSAVYLCASSLRGTADTQYFGPGTRLTVL.

The V call is TRBV10-3, the J call TRBJ1-2; 11 bases are shared with TRBD1. This CDR3 has 15 amino acids. V shed 3 bases and J 4 bases; nucleotides not matched to a gene: 4. Germline V gene sequence: CDR1 ENHRY, CDR2 SYGVKD. CDR3: CAISDGTGGGYGYTF. DNA for the CDR3: TGTGCCATCAGTGATGGGACAGGGGGGGGCTATGGCTACACCTTC.

This chain connects TRBV5-6 to TRBJ1-1; D may be TRBD1 (6 bases). Trimming removed 0 bases at V and 2 bases at J, with 8 bases between. The CDR3 has 14 amino acids. Germline V gene data show CDR1 as SGHDT and CDR2 as YYEEEE. DNA of the CDR3: TGTGCCAGCAGCTTGGACAGGGCCAACACTGAAGCTTTCTTT. Translation gives CASSLDRANTEAFF.

In its sample, this clone was seen a few times. V gene TRBV7-3 combines with J gene TRBJ2-3; no reliable D call. Per germline, CDR1 SGHTA and CDR2 FQGTGA. The CDR3 spans 15 residues. The V and J ends lost 0 bases and 3 bases respectively, with 10 bases between them. For the CDR3, the DNA is TGTGCCAGCAGCTTAACCGGTCTAGTTACAGATACGCAGTATTTT. Translation: CASSLTGLVTDTQYF. The whole variable domain, filled in from reference TRBV7-3 and TRBJ2-3, reads GAGVSQTPSNKVTEKGKYVELRCDPISGHTALYWYRQSLGQGPEFLIYFQGTGAADDSGLPNDRFFAVRPEGSVSTLKIQRTERGDSAVYLCASSLTGLVTDTQYFGPGTRLTVL.

The chain is built from TRBV5-1 and TRBJ1-2; TRBD1 agrees at 7 bases. Per the germline V gene, CDR1 is SGHRS and CDR2 is YFSETQ. V lost 4 bases, J lost 6 bases, and 6 bases stayed unmatched. The CDR3 loop spans 13 amino acids. Here the CDR3 DNA reads TGCGCCAGCAGCGTAGGGACAGTGGATGGCTACACCTTC. Its translation: CASSVGTVDGYTF.

This chain joins TRBV12-1 and TRBJ2-1; the table's D call TRBD1 went unverified against the DNA. TRBV12-1 is a pseudogene. The CDR3 runs 13 residues. Here the CDR3 DNA reads TGTGCCAGCAGCCCTGCAGAAGGGGTATCGCAGTTCTTC. Translated, it gives CASSPAEGVSQFF.

The chain recombines TRBV6-1 with TRBJ2-2; D is unclear. The CDR3 contains 16 residues. Germline values: CDR1 MNHNS, CDR2 SASEGT. Trimming stripped 0 bases from V and 4 bases from J, with 12 bases between. This chain's CDR3 is CASSEATYEFTGELFF. The CDR3 DNA follows: TGTGCCAGCAGTGAAGCAACTTACGAGTTCACCGGGGAGCTGTTTTTT.

This chain joins TRBV27 and TRBJ1-5; D is uncertain. This CDR3 is built from 15 residues. CDR1 is MNHEY and CDR2 is SMNVEV in the germline V gene (reference sequence). With 2 bases removed from V and 0 bases from J, the gap between germline ends came to 8 bases. The DNA of the CDR3 is TGTGCCAGCAGTTTAATGGCCAGTAGCAATCAGCCCCAGCATTTT. This codes for CASSLMASSNQPQHF.

This chain connects TRBV9 to TRBJ2-1; 10 nucleotides match TRBD2. Losses at the gene ends were 3 bases for V and 7 bases for J; bases not matched to a gene: 10. The length of the CDR3 is 16 residues. CDR1 and CDR2 (germline): SGDLS, YYNGEE. CDR3 in DNA: TGTGCCAGCAGCGGAGATAGCGGAGCGGGGGGGAATGAGCAGTTCTTC. This gives the protein CASSGDSGAGGNEQFF.

V is TRBV9 and J is TRBJ2-3, with D maybe TRBD1 (6 bases). The germline V and J ends were trimmed by 0 bases and 1 base, with 12 bases remaining between them. The CDR3 is 16 residues long. CDR1 is SGDLS and CDR2 is YYNGEE in the germline V gene. The CDR3 DNA reads TGTGCCAGCAGCGTAGGACAGGTCCCACGCACAGATACGCAGTATTTT. Residues: CASSVGQVPRTDTQYF.

This sequence joins TRBV5-5 and TRBJ1-5, with 9 bases identical to TRBD1. Germline values: CDR1 SGHKS, CDR2 YYEKEE (reference sequence). The V gene end was trimmed by 4 bases and the J gene end by 4 bases; junction bases not matched to a gene: 9. The CDR3 totals 16 residues. The CDR3 is CASSLRTGDVNQPQHF. The CDR3 region has the DNA TGTGCCAGCAGCCTCCGGACAGGGGACGTTAATCAGCCCCAGCATTTT.

V and J are TRBV11-2 and TRBJ2-1; 9 nucleotides line up with TRBD1. The CDR3 is 15 residues long. The V and J ends lost 5 bases and 1 base, in that order; junction bases with no gene match: 3. Germline V gene data show CDR1 as SGHAT and CDR2 as FQNNGV. This CDR3 is CASSLGQGSYNEQFF. The DNA for the CDR3 is TGTGCCAGCAGCCTTGGACAGGGGTCCTACAATGAGCAGTTCTTC.

The DNA for the CDR3 is TGCAGTGCCATCCGGAGTTTCGAAGCTTTCTTT. Translating gives CSAIRSFEAFF. The chain joins TRBV20-1 to TRBJ1-1, with D hard to call. Germline V gene lookup returns CDR1 DFQATT and CDR2 SNEGSKA (reference sequence). The CDR3 length is 11 residues. Trimming stripped 6 bases from V and 8 bases from J, with 13 bases between.

V and J are TRBV9 and TRBJ2-3; 9 bases are a match to TRBD2. V was pared by 4 bases and J by 3 bases, with 6 bases of the junction left unmatched. The CDR3 spans 15 residues. Per germline, CDR1 SGDLS and CDR2 YYNGEE. The CDR3 nucleotides are TGTGCCAGCAGCTTTAGCGGGAGTTGGACAGATACGCAGTATTTT. As protein: CASSFSGSWTDTQYF.

This chain connects TRBV14 to TRBJ1-6; unclear D gene. This CDR3 is built from 14 residues. Germline CDR1 is SGHDN and CDR2 is FVKESK. Trimming took off 1 base at V and 7 bases at J, with 8 bases between the two ends. The CDR3 protein is CASSQGRENSPLHF. The CDR3 DNA reads TGTGCCAGCAGCCAAGGACGGGAAAATTCACCCCTCCACTTT.

This clone was detected once. V gene TRBV19 combines with J gene TRBJ1-5, with a weak D call TRBD1 (6 bases). The germline V gene has CDR1 LNHDA and CDR2 SQIVND (reference sequence). The length of the CDR3 is 13 residues. V was pared by 5 bases and J by 4 bases, with 9 bases between. CDR3 DNA sequence: TGTGCCAGTAGTGTGGACAGAAATCAGCCCCAGCATTTT. As protein: CASSVDRNQPQHF.